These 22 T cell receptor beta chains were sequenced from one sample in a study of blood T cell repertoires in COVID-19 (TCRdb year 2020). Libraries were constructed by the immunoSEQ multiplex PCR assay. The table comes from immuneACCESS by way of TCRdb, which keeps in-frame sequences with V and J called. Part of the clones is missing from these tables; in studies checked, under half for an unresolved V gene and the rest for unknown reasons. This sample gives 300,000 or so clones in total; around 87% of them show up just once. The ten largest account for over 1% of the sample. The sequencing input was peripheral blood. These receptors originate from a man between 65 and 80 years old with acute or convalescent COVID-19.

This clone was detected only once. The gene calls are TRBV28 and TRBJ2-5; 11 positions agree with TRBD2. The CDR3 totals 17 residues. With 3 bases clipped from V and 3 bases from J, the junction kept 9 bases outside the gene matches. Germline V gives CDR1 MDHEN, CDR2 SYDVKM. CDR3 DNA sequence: TGTGCCAGCAGTTTGACCCGACTAGCGGGGACTAAAGAGACCCAGTACTTC. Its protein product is CASSLTRLAGTKETQYF.

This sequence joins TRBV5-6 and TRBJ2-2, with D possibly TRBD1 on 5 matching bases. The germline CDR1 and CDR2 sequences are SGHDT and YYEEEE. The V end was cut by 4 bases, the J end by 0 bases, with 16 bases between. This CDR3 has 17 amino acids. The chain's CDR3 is CASSQRGYQANTGELFF. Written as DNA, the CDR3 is TGTGCCAGCAGCCAAAGGGGATACCAAGCGAACACCGGGGAGCTGTTTTTT.

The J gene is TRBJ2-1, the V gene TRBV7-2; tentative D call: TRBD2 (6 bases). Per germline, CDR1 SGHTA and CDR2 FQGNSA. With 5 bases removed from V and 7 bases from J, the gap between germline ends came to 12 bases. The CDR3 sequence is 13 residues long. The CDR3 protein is CASSHTGTNEQFF. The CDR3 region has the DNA TGTGCCAGCAGCCACACCGGGACTAATGAGCAGTTCTTC.

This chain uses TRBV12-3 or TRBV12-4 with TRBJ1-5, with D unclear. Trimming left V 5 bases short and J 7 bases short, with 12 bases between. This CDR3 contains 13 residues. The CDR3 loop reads CASSGEANQPQHF. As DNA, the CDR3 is TGTGCCAGCAGTGGGGAGGCCAACCAGCCCCAGCATTTT.

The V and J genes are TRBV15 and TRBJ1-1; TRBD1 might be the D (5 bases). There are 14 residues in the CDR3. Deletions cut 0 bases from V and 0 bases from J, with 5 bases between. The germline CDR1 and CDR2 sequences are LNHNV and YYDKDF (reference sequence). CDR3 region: CATSRDRVNTEAFF. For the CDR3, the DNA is TGTGCCACCAGCAGAGACAGGGTGAACACTGAAGCTTTCTTT.

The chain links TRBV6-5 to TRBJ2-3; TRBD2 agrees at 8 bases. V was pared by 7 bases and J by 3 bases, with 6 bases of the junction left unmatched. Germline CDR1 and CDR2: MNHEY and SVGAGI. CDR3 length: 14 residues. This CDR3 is CASKREGLTDTQYF. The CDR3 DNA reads TGTGCCAGCAAACGGGAGGGCCTAACAGATACGCAGTATTTT.

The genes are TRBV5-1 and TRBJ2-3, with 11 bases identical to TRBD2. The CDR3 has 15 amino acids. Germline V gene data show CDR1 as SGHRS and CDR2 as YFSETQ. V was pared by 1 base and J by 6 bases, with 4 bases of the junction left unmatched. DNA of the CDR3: TGCGCCAGCAGCTTGACTAGCGGGGGATGGGATACGCAGTATTTT. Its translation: CASSLTSGGWDTQYF.

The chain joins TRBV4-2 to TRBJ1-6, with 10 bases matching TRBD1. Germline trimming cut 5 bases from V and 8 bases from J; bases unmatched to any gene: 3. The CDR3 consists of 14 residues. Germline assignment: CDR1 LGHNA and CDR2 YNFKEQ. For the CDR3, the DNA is TGTGCCAGCAGCGAAGGACAGGGGGATTCACCCCTCCACTTT. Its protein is CASSEGQGDSPLHF.

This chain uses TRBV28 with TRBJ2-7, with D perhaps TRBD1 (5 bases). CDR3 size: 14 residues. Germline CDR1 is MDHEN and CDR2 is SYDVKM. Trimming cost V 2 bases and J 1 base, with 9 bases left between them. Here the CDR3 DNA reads TGTGCCAGCAGTTTAGGCGGACAATCCTACGAGCAGTACTTC. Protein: CASSLGGQSYEQYF.

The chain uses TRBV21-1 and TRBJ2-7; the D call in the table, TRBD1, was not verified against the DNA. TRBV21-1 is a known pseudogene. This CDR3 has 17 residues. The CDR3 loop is CASSKGVGQGDPYEQYF. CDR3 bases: TGTGCCAGCAGCAAAGGAGTCGGACAGGGAGATCCTTACGAGCAGTACTTC.

This CDR3 is CASSPIRDNYEQYF. The CDR3 DNA reads as TGTGCCAGCAGCCCCATCCGGGACAACTACGAGCAGTACTTC. The rearrangement joins TRBV14 to TRBJ2-7; perhaps TRBD1 as D (6 bases). Germline assignment: CDR1 SGHDN and CDR2 FVKESK. The CDR3 loop spans 14 amino acids. Deletions cut 4 bases from V and 3 bases from J, with 13 bases between.

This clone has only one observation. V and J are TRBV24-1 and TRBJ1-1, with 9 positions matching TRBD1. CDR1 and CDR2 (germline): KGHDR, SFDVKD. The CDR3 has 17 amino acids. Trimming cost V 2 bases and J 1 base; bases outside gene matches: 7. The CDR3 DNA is TGTGCCACCAGTGATTCCCTGGCGGGACAGGGGAACACTGAAGCTTTCTTT. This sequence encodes CATSDSLAGQGNTEAFF.

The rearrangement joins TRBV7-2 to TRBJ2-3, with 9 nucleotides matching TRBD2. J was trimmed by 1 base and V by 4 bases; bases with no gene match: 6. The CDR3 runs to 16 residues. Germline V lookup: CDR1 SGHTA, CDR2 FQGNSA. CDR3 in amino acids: CASSSVAGACTDTQYF. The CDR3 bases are TGTGCCAGCAGCTCCGTAGCGGGAGCCTGCACAGATACGCAGTATTTT.

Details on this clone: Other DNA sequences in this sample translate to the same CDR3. The CDR3, as DNA: TGTGCCAGCAGCTTGGGACAGGGGCCTTACAATGAGCAGTTCTTC. It translates to CASSLGQGPYNEQFF. The chain links TRBV5-4 to TRBJ2-1; 8 bases align to TRBD1. The length of the CDR3 is 15 residues. The V gene's germline CDR1 is SGHNT and CDR2 YYREEE (reference sequence). Trimming took 0 bases from V and 4 from J; bases not matched to a gene: 3.

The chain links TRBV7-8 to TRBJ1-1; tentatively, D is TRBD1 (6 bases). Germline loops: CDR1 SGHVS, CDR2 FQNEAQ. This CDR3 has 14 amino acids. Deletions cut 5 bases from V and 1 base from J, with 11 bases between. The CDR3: CASSPGTSNTEAFF. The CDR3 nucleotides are TGTGCCAGCAGCCCTGGGACATCGAACACTGAAGCTTTCTTT.

CDR3 loop: CASSLRNSPQFF. CDR3 nucleotide sequence: TGTGCCAGCAGCTTACGTAACTCCCCGCAGTTCTTC. The V gene is TRBV11-3, the J gene TRBJ2-1; D is unresolved. The CDR3 has 12 residues. Germline V gene data show CDR1 as SGHNT and CDR2 as YENEEA. V gave up 2 bases and J gave up 12 bases, with 11 bases separating them.

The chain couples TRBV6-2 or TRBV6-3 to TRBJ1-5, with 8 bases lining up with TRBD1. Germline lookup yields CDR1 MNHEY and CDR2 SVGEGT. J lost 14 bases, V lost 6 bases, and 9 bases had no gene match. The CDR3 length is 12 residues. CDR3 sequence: CASSLRQGLEHF. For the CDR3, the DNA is TGTGCCAGCAGCCTTCGACAGGGGCTGGAGCATTTT.

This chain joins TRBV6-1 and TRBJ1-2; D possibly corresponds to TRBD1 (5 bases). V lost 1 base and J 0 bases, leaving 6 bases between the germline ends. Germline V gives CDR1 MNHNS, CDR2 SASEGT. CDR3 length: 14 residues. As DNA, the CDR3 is TGTGCCAGCAGTGAAGTAGGGGCTAACTATGGCTACACCTTC. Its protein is CASSEVGANYGYTF.

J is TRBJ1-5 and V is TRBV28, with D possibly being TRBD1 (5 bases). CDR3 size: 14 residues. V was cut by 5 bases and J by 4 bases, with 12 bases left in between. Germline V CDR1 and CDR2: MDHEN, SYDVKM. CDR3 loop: CASSPLTANQPQHF. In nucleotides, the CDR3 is TGTGCCAGCAGTCCTTTGACAGCGAATCAGCCCCAGCATTTT.

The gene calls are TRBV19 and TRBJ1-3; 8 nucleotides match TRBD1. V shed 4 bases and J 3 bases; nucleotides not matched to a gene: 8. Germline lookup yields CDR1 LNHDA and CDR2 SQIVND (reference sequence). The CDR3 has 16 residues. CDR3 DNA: TGTGCCAGTAGTACGGCCCCAGGGGGCTTTGGAAACACCATATATTTT. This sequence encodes CASSTAPGGFGNTIYF.

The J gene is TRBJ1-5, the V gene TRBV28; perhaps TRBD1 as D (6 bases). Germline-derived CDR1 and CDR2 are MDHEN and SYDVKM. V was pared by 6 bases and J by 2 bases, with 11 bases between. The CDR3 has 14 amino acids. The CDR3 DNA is TGTGCCAGCAGCCAGGGGTATGGCAATCAGCCCCAGCATTTT. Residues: CASSQGYGNQPQHF.

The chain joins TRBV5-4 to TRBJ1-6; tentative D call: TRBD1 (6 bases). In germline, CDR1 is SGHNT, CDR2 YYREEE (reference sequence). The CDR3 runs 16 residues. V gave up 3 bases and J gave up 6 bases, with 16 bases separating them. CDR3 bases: TGTGCCAGCAGCTCTACAGGGATGGGGGCTAATTCACCCCTCCACTTT. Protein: CASSSTGMGANSPLHF.